This T cell receptor (beta chain) was recorded in a study of T-cell reconstitution after alpha-beta-depleted transplantation in children listed by TCRdb under 2016. The study in broad terms: The study quantitatively tracked T-cell immune reconstitution after TCRalphabeta/CD19-depleted allogeneic hematopoietic cell transplantation in children using TCR repertoire profiling.

Libraries were built with PCR. These reads were obtained on an Illumina HiSeq 2500. TCR libraries were prepared with molecular barcoding, using unique molecular identifiers to normalize TCRbeta repertoire quantification. TCRdb reprocessing: public reads trimmed at Q25 with fastp, clones called with MiXCR, in-frame beta chains kept. Entries are consolidated by CDR3 protein sequence, retaining the most common genes and DNA. This sample comprises around 600,000 distinct CDR3 sequences, 16% of them detected only once. The ten largest clones add up to approximately 1% of the sample. On this clonotype itself: The antigen it recognizes is unknown. No per-base quality is available; no much larger clone lies one base away.

V loses 0 bases, J loses 1 base, and the germline ends lie 6 bases apart. The CDR3, from cysteine to phenylalanine, totals 14 residues. The read is trimmed to its CDR3 DNA, 42 bases read in frame from base 1. The germline V gene (reference sequence) gives CDR1 as LNHNV and CDR2 as YYDKDF. Here the sequenced sample was PBMCs from the stem cell graft donor, taken from the stem cell graft. The sequence was collected from a human donor who donated a stem cell graft to a child with acute myeloid leukemia. Rearrangement joined TRBV15 to TRBJ1-1; the D gene lacks a confident call. The DNA sequence follows: TGTGCCACCAGCAGAGAACGGGGGAACACTGAAGCTTTCTTT. The resulting protein is CATSRERGNTEAFF.